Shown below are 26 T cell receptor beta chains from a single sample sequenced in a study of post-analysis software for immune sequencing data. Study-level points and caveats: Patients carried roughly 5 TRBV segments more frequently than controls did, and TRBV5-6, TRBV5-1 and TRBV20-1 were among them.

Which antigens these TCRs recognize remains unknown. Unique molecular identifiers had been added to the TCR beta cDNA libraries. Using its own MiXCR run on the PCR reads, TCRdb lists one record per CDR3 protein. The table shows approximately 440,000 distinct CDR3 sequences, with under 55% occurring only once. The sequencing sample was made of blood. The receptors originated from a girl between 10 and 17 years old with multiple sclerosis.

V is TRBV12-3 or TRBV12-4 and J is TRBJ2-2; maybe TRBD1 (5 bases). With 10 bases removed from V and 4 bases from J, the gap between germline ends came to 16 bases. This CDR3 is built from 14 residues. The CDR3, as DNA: TGTGCCACCCTTCCGAGACAGACCACCGGGGAGCTGTTTTTT. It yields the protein CATLPRQTTGELFF.

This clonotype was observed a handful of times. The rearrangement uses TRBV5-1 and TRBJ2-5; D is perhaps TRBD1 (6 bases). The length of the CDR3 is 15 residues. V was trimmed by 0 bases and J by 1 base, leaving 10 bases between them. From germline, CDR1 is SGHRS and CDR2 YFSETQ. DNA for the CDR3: TGCGCCAGCAGCTTGGCCTGGACAGCCCAAGAGACCCAGTACTTC. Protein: CASSLAWTAQETQYF.

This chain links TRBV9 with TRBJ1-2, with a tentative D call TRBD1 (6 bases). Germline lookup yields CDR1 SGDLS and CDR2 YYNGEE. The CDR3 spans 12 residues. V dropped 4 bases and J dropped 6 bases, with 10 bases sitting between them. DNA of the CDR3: TGTGCCAGCAGCCCGAACAGGGATGGCTACACCTTC. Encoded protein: CASSPNRDGYTF.

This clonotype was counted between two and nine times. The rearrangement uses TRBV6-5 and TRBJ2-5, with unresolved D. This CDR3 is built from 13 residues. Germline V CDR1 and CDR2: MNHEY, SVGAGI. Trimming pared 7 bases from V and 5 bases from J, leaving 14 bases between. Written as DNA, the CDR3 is TGTGCCAGCACTACTCCGCTAGGGGAGACCCAGTACTTC. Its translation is CASTTPLGETQYF.

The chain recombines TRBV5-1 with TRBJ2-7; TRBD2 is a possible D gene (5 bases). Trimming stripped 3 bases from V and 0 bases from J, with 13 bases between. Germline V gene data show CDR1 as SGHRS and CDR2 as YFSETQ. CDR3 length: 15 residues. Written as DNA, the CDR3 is TGCGCCAGCAGCTATGAGGGCCGACTCTCCTACGAGCAGTACTTC. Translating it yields CASSYEGRLSYEQYF.

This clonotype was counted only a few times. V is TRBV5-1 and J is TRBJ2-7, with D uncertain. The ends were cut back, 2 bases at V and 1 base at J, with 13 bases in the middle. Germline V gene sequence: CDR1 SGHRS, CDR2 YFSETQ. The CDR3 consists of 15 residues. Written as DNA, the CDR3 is TGCGCCAGCAGCTTTGGTAGCTCCTCATCCTACGAGCAGTACTTC. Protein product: CASSFGSSSSYEQYF. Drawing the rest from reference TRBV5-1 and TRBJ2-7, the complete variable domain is KAGVTQTPRYLIKTRGQQVTLSCSPISGHRSVSWYQQTPGQGLQFLFEYFSETQRNKGNFPGRFSGRQFSNSRSEMNVSTLELGDSALYLCASSFGSSSSYEQYFGPGTRLTVT.

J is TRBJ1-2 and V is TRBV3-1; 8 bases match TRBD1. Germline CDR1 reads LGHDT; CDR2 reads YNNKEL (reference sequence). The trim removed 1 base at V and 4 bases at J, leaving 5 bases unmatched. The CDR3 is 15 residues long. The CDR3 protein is CASSQGQGACYGYTF. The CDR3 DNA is TGTGCCAGCAGCCAAGGGCAGGGGGCCTGCTATGGCTACACCTTC.

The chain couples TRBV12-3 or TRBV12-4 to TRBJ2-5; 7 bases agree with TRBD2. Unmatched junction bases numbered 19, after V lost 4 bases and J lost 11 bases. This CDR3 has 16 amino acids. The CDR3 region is CASSSSLAATYNEQYF. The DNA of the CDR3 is TGTGCCAGCAGTTCCTCTCTAGCGGCAACCTACAATGAGCAGTACTTC.

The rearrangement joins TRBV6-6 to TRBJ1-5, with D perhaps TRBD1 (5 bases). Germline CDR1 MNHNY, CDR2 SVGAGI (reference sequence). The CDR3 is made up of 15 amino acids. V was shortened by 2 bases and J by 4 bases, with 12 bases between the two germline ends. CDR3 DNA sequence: TGTGCCAGCAGTTACAGGGACCCGCGGAATCAGCCCCAGCATTTT. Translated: CASSYRDPRNQPQHF.

The CDR3 reads CASSHFRQGGNQPQHF. In DNA, the CDR3 is TGTGCCAGCAGTCATTTTAGACAGGGAGGCAATCAGCCCCAGCATTTT. V usage is TRBV28 and J usage is TRBJ1-5; 7 bases are a match to TRBD1. V was clipped by 5 bases and J by 2 bases; unmatched bases: 9. CDR1 MDHEN and CDR2 SYDVKM come from the germline V gene. The CDR3 totals 16 residues.

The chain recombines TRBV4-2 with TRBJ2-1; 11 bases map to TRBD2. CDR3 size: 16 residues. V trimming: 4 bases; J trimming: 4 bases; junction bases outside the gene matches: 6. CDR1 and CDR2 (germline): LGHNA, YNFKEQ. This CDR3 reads CASSRATSGVYNEQFF. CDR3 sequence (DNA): TGTGCCAGCAGCCGAGCGACTAGCGGGGTTTACAATGAGCAGTTCTTC.

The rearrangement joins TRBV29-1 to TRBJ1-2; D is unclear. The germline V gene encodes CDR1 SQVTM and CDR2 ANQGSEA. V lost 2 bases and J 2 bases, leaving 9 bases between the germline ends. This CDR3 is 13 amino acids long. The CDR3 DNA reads TGCAGCGTTGAATGGCAGGAGAACTATGGCTACACCTTC. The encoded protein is CSVEWQENYGYTF.

The DNA for the CDR3 is TGTGCCAGCACCCTTGGGACAGCCTACAATGAGCAGTTCTTC. Amino acid sequence: CASTLGTAYNEQFF. This rearrangement joins TRBV12-3 or TRBV12-4 to TRBJ2-1, with 7 bases identical to TRBD1. Trimming removed 7 bases from V and 2 bases from J; junction bases left unmatched: 5. The CDR3 runs 14 residues.

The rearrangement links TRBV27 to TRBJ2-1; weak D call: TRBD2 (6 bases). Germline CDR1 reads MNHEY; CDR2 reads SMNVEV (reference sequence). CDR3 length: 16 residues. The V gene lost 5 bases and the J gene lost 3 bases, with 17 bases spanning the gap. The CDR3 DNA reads TGTGCCAGCAGTCCGGGGGACTCAATTCTCTACAATGAGCAGTTCTTC. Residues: CASSPGDSILYNEQFF.

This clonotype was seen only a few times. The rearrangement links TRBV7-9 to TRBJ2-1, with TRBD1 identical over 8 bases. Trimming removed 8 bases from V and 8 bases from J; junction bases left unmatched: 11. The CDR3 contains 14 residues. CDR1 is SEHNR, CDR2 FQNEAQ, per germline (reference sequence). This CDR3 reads CASSGRGLGDEQFF. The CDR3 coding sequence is TGTGCCAGCTCAGGCAGGGGGCTAGGAGATGAGCAGTTCTTC.

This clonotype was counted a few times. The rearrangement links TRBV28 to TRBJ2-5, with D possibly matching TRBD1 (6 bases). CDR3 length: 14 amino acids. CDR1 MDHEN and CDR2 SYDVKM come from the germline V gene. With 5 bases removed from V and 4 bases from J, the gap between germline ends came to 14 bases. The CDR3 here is CASSLVQGPETQYF. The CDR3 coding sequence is TGTGCCAGCAGTCTCGTCCAGGGGCCAGAGACCCAGTACTTC.

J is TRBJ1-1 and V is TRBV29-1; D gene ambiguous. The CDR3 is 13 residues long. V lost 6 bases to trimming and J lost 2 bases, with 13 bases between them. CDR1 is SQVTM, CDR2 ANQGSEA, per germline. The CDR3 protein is CSVGRDANTEAFF. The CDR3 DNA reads TGCAGCGTCGGCCGGGATGCAAACACTGAAGCTTTCTTT.

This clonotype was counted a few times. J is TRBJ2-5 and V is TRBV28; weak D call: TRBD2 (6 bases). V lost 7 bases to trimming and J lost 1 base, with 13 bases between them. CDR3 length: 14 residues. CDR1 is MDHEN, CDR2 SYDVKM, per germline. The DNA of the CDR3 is TGTGCCAGCACCCCTCCGGGACTCCAAGAGACCCAGTACTTC. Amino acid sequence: CASTPPGLQETQYF.

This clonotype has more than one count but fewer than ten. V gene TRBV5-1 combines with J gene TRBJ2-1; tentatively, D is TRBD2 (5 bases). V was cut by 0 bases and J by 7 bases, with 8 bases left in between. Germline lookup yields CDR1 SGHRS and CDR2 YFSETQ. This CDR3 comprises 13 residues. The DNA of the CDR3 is TGCGCCAGCAGCTTGGAGAGGGTAAATGAGCAGTTCTTC. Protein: CASSLERVNEQFF.

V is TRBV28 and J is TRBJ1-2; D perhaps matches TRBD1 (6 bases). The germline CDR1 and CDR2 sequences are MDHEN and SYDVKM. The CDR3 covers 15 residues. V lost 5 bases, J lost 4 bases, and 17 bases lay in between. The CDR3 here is CASSPSGGAFYGYTF. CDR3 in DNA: TGTGCCAGCAGTCCGTCGGGGGGCGCTTTCTATGGCTACACCTTC.

This chain's CDR3 is CASSLQGLAPYEQYF. The CDR3 DNA follows: TGTGCCAGCAGTCTACAGGGTTTGGCCCCCTACGAGCAGTACTTC. The rearrangement uses TRBV12-3 or TRBV12-4 and TRBJ2-7; a possible D gene is TRBD1 (6 bases). CDR3 size: 15 residues. The V and J ends lost 5 bases and 2 bases respectively, with 16 bases between them.

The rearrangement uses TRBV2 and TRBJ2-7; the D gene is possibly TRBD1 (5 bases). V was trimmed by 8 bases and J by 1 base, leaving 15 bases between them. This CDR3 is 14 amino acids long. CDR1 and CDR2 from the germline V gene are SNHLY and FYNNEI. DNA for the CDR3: TGTGCCAGCCGAGTGGGGCGTGGGTCCTACGAGCAGTACTTC. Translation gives CASRVGRGSYEQYF.

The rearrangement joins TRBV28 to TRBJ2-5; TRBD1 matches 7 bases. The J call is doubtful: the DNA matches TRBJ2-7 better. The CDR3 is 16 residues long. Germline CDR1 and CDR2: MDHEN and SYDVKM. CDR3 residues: CASSLSDRVDVYEQYF. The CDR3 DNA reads TGTGCCAGCAGTTTATCCGACAGGGTGGACGTTTACGAGCAGTACTTC.

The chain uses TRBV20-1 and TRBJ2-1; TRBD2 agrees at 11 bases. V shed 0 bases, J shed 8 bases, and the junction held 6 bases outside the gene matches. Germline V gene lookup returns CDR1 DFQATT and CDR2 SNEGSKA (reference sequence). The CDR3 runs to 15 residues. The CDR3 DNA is TGCAGTGCTAGAGAAATCGGACTAGCGGGTGATGAGCAGTTCTTC. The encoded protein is CSAREIGLAGDEQFF.

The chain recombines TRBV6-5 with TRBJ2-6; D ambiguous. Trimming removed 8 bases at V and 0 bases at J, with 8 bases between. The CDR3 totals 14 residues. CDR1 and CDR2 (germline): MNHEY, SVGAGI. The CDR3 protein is CASARSSGANVLTF. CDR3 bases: TGTGCCAGCGCACGTAGCTCTGGGGCCAACGTCCTGACTTTC.

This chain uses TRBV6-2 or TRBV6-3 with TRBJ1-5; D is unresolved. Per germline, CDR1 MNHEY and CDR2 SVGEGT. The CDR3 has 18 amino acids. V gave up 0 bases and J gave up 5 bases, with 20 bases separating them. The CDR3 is CASSYSTSGSPRDQPQHF. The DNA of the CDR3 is TGTGCCAGCAGTTACTCGACTTCGGGCTCTCCAAGGGATCAGCCCCAGCATTTT.